Listed below are T cell receptor beta chains from one sample, sequenced in a study of T cell clones after liver transplantation. This table comes from immunoSEQ multiplex PCR, and its TCRdb copy is limited to in-frame clones, with some not included. The top ten clones hold 13% to 15% of a sample with approximately 51,000 clones, approximately 87% of them seen once. The specimen comprised CD8+ T cells from blood, sampled 12 months after liver transplant. The source of these receptors is a human patient who received a liver transplant. A subset of T cells may come from the graft donor. Each CDR3 is given with its conserved first and last residue. The order of the fields is D gene, V gene, J gene, clone size, CDR3 protein, CDR3 DNA. A D gene is named only where the DNA matches it firmly. Size values are once, few and many counts, or a class for expanded clones, and some rows have none.

D gene: TRBD2
V gene: TRBV19
J gene: TRBJ2-7
clone size: medium-sized
CDR3 protein: CASTPTGGIYEQYF
CDR3 DNA: TGTGCCAGTACTCCGACGGGAGGCATCTACGAGCAGTACTTC

D gene: .
V gene: TRBV27
J gene: TRBJ1-3
clone size: few
CDR3 protein: CASSPTPRSSGNTIYF
CDR3 DNA: TGTGCCAGCAGTCCCACTCCCCGGAGCTCTGGAAACACCATATATTTT

D gene: .
V gene: TRBV11-2
J gene: TRBJ2-2
clone size: .
CDR3 protein: CASSTSPGAGELFF
CDR3 DNA: TGTGCCAGCAGCACCTCTCCGGGGGCGGGGGAGCTGTTTTTT

D gene: .
V gene: TRBV11-1
J gene: TRBJ2-7
clone size: .
CDR3 protein: CASSVTVSYEQYF
CDR3 DNA: TGTGCCAGCAGCGTGACAGTTAGCTACGAGCAGTACTTC

D gene: .
V gene: TRBV30
J gene: TRBJ2-7
clone size: .
CDR3 protein: CAWSVGVGEQYF
CDR3 DNA: TGTGCCTGGAGTGTAGGTGTCGGCGAGCAGTACTTC

D gene: .
V gene: TRBV11-2
J gene: TRBJ1-5
clone size: .
CDR3 protein: CASSSQASNQPQHF
CDR3 DNA: TGTGCCAGCAGCTCCCAGGCCAGCAATCAGCCCCAGCATTTT

D gene: .
V gene: TRBV7-8
J gene: TRBJ1-1
clone size: .
CDR3 protein: CASSLVKGEVWTEAFF
CDR3 DNA: TGTGCCAGCAGCTTAGTAAAAGGGGAAGTGTGGACTGAAGCTTTCTTT

D gene: TRBD1
V gene: TRBV27
J gene: TRBJ2-3
clone size: .
CDR3 protein: CASSQTGPTDTQYF
CDR3 DNA: TGTGCCAGCAGTCAGACAGGGCCCACAGATACGCAGTATTTT

D gene: .
V gene: TRBV6-1
J gene: TRBJ1-2
clone size: .
CDR3 protein: CASTPEAYGYTF
CDR3 DNA: TGTGCCAGCACCCCAGAGGCCTATGGCTACACCTTC

D gene: TRBD1
V gene: TRBV13
J gene: TRBJ2-3
clone size: .
CDR3 protein: CASSLGTGNVGDTQYF
CDR3 DNA: TGTGCCAGCAGCTTAGGGACAGGGAACGTGGGGGATACGCAGTATTTT

D gene: .
V gene: TRBV27
J gene: TRBJ1-2
clone size: .
CDR3 protein: CASKEDSSNYGYTF
CDR3 DNA: TGTGCCAGCAAAGAGGACAGTTCTAACTATGGCTACACCTTC

D gene: .
V gene: TRBV19
J gene: TRBJ2-1
clone size: .
CDR3 protein: CASSIPPSDFYNEQFF
CDR3 DNA: TGTGCCAGTAGTATACCCCCTAGCGATTTTTACAATGAGCAGTTCTTC

D gene: .
V gene: TRBV27
J gene: TRBJ2-7
clone size: .
CDR3 protein: CASSFTGTAYEQYF
CDR3 DNA: TGTGCCAGCAGCTTTACCGGGACGGCCTACGAGCAGTACTTC

D gene: .
V gene: TRBV25-1
J gene: TRBJ1-5
clone size: .
CDR3 protein: CASKGSDQPQHF
CDR3 DNA: TGTGCCAGCAAGGGGTCCGATCAGCCCCAGCATTTT

D gene: .
V gene: TRBV19
J gene: TRBJ2-7
clone size: .
CDR3 protein: CASTPTGGIYEQYF
CDR3 DNA: TGTGCCAGTACCCCGACAGGCGGGATTTACGAGCAGTACTTC

D gene: TRBD2
V gene: TRBV27
J gene: TRBJ2-1
clone size: .
CDR3 protein: CASSLSTSGSNEQFF
CDR3 DNA: TGTGCCAGCAGTTTATCCACTAGCGGGAGCAATGAGCAGTTCTTC

D gene: .
V gene: TRBV27
J gene: TRBJ1-1
clone size: .
CDR3 protein: CASRYRNTEAFF
CDR3 DNA: TGTGCCAGCAGATACAGGAACACTGAAGCTTTCTTT

D gene: .
V gene: TRBV2
J gene: TRBJ2-3
clone size: .
CDR3 protein: CAEVAPNTDTQYF
CDR3 DNA: TGTGCCGAGGTAGCGCCGAACACAGATACGCAGTATTTT

D gene: .
V gene: TRBV28
J gene: TRBJ2-7
clone size: .
CDR3 protein: CASRNGGYEQYF
CDR3 DNA: TGTGCCAGCAGAAATGGGGGCTACGAGCAGTACTTC

D gene: .
V gene: TRBV28
J gene: TRBJ1-5
clone size: once
CDR3 protein: CAVISVGAGNQPQHF
CDR3 DNA: TGTGCCGTCATCTCAGTTGGTGCGGGCAATCAGCCCCAGCATTTT

D gene: TRBD1
V gene: TRBV30
J gene: TRBJ2-7
clone size: .
CDR3 protein: CAWDGQGAPSYEQYF
CDR3 DNA: TGTGCCTGGGACGGACAGGGGGCCCCATCCTACGAGCAGTACTTC

D gene: .
V gene: TRBV28
J gene: TRBJ2-7
clone size: .
CDR3 protein: CASSLRGAYEQYF
CDR3 DNA: TGTGCCAGCAGTCTCAGGGGAGCCTACGAGCAGTACTTC

D gene: TRBD2
V gene: TRBV7-2
J gene: TRBJ2-7
clone size: .
CDR3 protein: CASSWVSGTYEQYF
CDR3 DNA: TGTGCCAGCAGCTGGGTTAGCGGGACCTACGAGCAGTACTTC

D gene: .
V gene: TRBV28
J gene: TRBJ1-5
clone size: .
CDR3 protein: CASSAGPMNSQPQHF
CDR3 DNA: TGTGCCAGCAGTGCGGGACCGATGAACTCCCAGCCCCAGCATTTT

D gene: TRBD1
V gene: TRBV6-1
J gene: TRBJ2-1
clone size: .
CDR3 protein: CASSSTGFSYNEQFF
CDR3 DNA: TGTGCCAGCAGTTCGACAGGGTTCTCCTACAATGAGCAGTTCTTC

D gene: TRBD2
V gene: TRBV2
J gene: TRBJ2-3
clone size: .
CDR3 protein: CASEGLAVSTDTQYF
CDR3 DNA: TGTGCCAGCGAGGGACTAGCGGTTTCCACAGATACGCAGTATTTT

D gene: .
V gene: TRBV7-9
J gene: TRBJ2-1
clone size: .
CDR3 protein: CASSLRRGTYNEQFF
CDR3 DNA: TGTGCCAGCAGCTTACGGCGCGGAACCTACAATGAGCAGTTCTTC

D gene: TRBD2
V gene: TRBV6-5
J gene: TRBJ2-7
clone size: .
CDR3 protein: CASRGGLAGAYEQYF
CDR3 DNA: TGTGCCAGCAGGGGGGGACTAGCGGGAGCCTACGAGCAGTACTTC

D gene: TRBD2
V gene: TRBV19
J gene: TRBJ2-1
clone size: .
CDR3 protein: CASIPGAGLAGGGQFF
CDR3 DNA: TGTGCCAGTATCCCAGGAGCGGGACTAGCGGGAGGGGGGCAGTTCTTC

D gene: .
V gene: TRBV6-4
J gene: TRBJ2-5
clone size: .
CDR3 protein: CASSDRRVGETQYF
CDR3 DNA: TGTGCCAGCAGTGACAGACGGGTGGGGGAGACCCAGTACTTC

D gene: .
V gene: TRBV27
J gene: TRBJ2-7
clone size: once
CDR3 protein: CASSPTGYYEQYF
CDR3 DNA: TGTGCCAGCAGTCCCACAGGGTACTACGAGCAGTACTTC

D gene: TRBD1
V gene: TRBV27
J gene: TRBJ1-5
clone size: .
CDR3 protein: CASSLSSTGQNQPQHF
CDR3 DNA: TGTGCCAGCAGTTTATCATCGACAGGGCAAAATCAGCCCCAGCATTTT

D gene: .
V gene: TRBV15
J gene: TRBJ2-1
clone size: .
CDR3 protein: CATSRDLGTGSNEQFF
CDR3 DNA: TGTGCCACCAGCAGAGATTTGGGGACCGGGTCGAATGAGCAGTTCTTC

D gene: .
V gene: TRBV27
J gene: TRBJ2-1
clone size: .
CDR3 protein: CASSFRRGRGEQFF
CDR3 DNA: TGTGCCAGCAGTTTTAGACGAGGAAGGGGTGAGCAGTTCTTC

D gene: .
V gene: TRBV5-4
J gene: TRBJ2-1
clone size: .
CDR3 protein: CASMEGPPWGEQFF
CDR3 DNA: TGTGCCAGCATGGAAGGACCTCCCTGGGGTGAGCAGTTCTTC

D gene: .
V gene: TRBV14
J gene: TRBJ1-1
clone size: .
CDR3 protein: CASSQAPSTPTVEAFF
CDR3 DNA: TGTGCCAGCAGCCAAGCTCCCTCTACCCCGACCGTGGAGGCTTTCTTT

D gene: TRBD2
V gene: TRBV9
J gene: TRBJ2-3
clone size: .
CDR3 protein: CASSVGGSEADTQYF
CDR3 DNA: TGTGCCAGCAGCGTAGGCGGGAGTGAGGCAGATACGCAGTATTTT

D gene: TRBD1
V gene: TRBV7-2
J gene: TRBJ1-2
clone size: few
CDR3 protein: CASSPQGAVGYTF
CDR3 DNA: TGTGCCAGCAGCCCTCAGGGGGCGGTTGGCTACACCTTC

D gene: .
V gene: TRBV13
J gene: TRBJ2-1
clone size: .
CDR3 protein: CASSLTTYNEQFF
CDR3 DNA: TGTGCCAGCAGCCTCACGACCTACAATGAGCAGTTCTTC

D gene: .
V gene: TRBV27
J gene: TRBJ2-1
clone size: .
CDR3 protein: CASSWGAGANEQFF
CDR3 DNA: TGTGCCAGCAGTTGGGGTGCGGGGGCTAATGAGCAGTTCTTC